What follows is one T cell receptor beta chain and its context. Libraries were prepared by immunoSEQ multiplex PCR; TCRdb keeps only in-frame clonotypes and omits some of them. The repertoire holds a few million clones, with around 90% as singletons. This sample stems from a study of shared clonotypes between healthy human individuals. The CDR3 has 16 residues. Germline CDR1 is MGHRA and CDR2 is YSYEKL. V was cut by 1 base and J by 0 bases, with 10 bases left in between. Source material: naive CD4+ T cells from PBMCs. Indicated subset: CD45RA+ positively selected. V usage is TRBV4-1 and J usage is TRBJ1-5; no reliable D call. This sequence originates from a man aged 18-30 years in good health. Some clones in this sample may be carry-over from other donors' samples. CDR3 amino acids: CASSQVPGDSNQPQHF. The CDR3, as DNA: TGCGCCAGCAGCCAAGTCCCCGGGGATAGCAATCAGCCCCAGCATTTT.